Presented here are 20 T cell receptor beta chains from one specimen sequenced in a study of metastatic and nonmetastatic thyroid tumors. TCRdb re-clonotyped the PCR reads through MiXCR. Of around 20,000 clones in the sample, approximately 10% were seen once. No treatment of any kind had been given to any patient before thyroid surgery. Sequenced input: blood. These receptors came from a female donor with papillary thyroid cancer or a benign thyroid nodule (not recorded which). Some clones in this sample may be carry-over from other donors' samples.

This clone rates as medium-sized. In the same sample, other DNA sequences code for this CDR3. The rearrangement joins TRBV10-1 to TRBJ2-1; 12 bases line up with TRBD2. With V trimmed by 4 bases and J by 4 bases, 5 bases remained unmatched. From germline, CDR1 is WNHNN and CDR2 SYGVQD (reference sequence). The CDR3 has 16 amino acids. CDR3 region: CASSGLGLAGYNEQFF. The CDR3, as DNA: TGCGCCAGCAGTGGCCTGGGACTAGCGGGTTACAATGAGCAGTTCTTC.

This clone was seen ten or more times. The chain joins TRBV4-3 to TRBJ2-1; D is unresolved. This CDR3 has 15 residues. V was clipped by 0 bases and J by 4 bases, with 10 bases between them. CDR1 and CDR2 from the germline V gene are LGHNA and YSLEER. The DNA of the CDR3 is TGCGCCAGCAGCCAAGATCGGAGTGAATACAATGAGCAGTTCTTC. This encodes CASSQDRSEYNEQFF.

In its sample, this clone was seen a few times. The chain combines TRBV28 with TRBJ1-1, with TRBD1 identical over 7 bases. This CDR3 is 15 amino acids long. Unmatched junction bases numbered 11, after V lost 5 bases and J lost 5 bases. Germline CDR1 reads MDHEN; CDR2 reads SYDVKM. In DNA, the CDR3 is TGTGCCAGCAGTCCATTAGATGGGACAGCGACTGAAGCTTTCTTT. This encodes CASSPLDGTATEAFF.

This clone was seen repeatedly, ten times or more. The rearrangement links TRBV20-1 to TRBJ2-2; 8 positions match TRBD2. The CDR3 covers 14 residues. V shed 5 bases and J 3 bases; nucleotides not matched to a gene: 5. CDR1 DFQATT and CDR2 SNEGSKA come from the germline V gene (reference sequence). The CDR3 DNA reads TGCAGTGCTTCGACCGGGGGGGACACCGGGGAGCTGTTTTTT. Its translation: CSASTGGDTGELFF.

This clone was detected ten times or more. V usage is TRBV20-1 and J usage is TRBJ2-5; 8 bases are a match to TRBD1. Germline-derived CDR1 and CDR2 are DFQATT and SNEGSKA (reference sequence). The CDR3 is 15 residues long. The V segment lost 2 bases and the J segment 7 bases; nucleotides outside the gene matches: 12. This CDR3 reads CSARTGTVQGGTQYF. The CDR3 DNA reads as TGCAGTGCTAGAACCGGGACAGTACAGGGGGGGACCCAGTACTTC.

This clone was seen many times. J is TRBJ1-4 and V is TRBV5-1, with D maybe TRBD1 (5 bases). The V and J ends lost 0 bases and 6 bases respectively, with 12 bases between them. This CDR3 has 15 residues. In germline, CDR1 is SGHRS, CDR2 YFSETQ. CDR3: CASSLVAGRDEKLFF. Written as DNA, the CDR3 is TGCGCCAGCAGCTTGGTAGCAGGGCGGGATGAAAAACTGTTTTTT.

J is TRBJ2-5 and V is TRBV6-2 or TRBV6-3, with D tentatively TRBD1 (5 bases). V gave up 5 bases and J gave up 0 bases, with 10 bases separating them. The CDR3 is 14 residues long. Per germline, CDR1 MNHEY and CDR2 SVGEGT. The CDR3 nucleotides are TGTGCCAGCAGTCCACTACAGGACCAAGAGACCCAGTACTTC. It encodes CASSPLQDQETQYF.

The table lists this clone with many counts. CDR3 bases: TGCGCCAGCAGTGAGATCCAAGGAGCTTCAAATTCACCCCTCCACTTT. Translating it yields CASSEIQGASNSPLHF. The genes are TRBV10-2 and TRBJ1-6; no firm D call. In germline, CDR1 is WSHSY, CDR2 SAAADI. Trimming removed 2 bases from V and 7 bases from J, with 15 bases in between. The CDR3 is 16 amino acids.

This clone was observed many times. J is TRBJ2-7 and V is TRBV10-2, with D hard to call. This CDR3 is 14 amino acids long. V was trimmed by 5 bases and J by 3 bases, leaving 14 bases between them. CDR1 WSHSY and CDR2 SAAADI come from the germline V gene. The DNA for the CDR3 is TGCGCCAGCAGTACGCCCGGTAGGCGCTACGAGCAGTACTTC. It specifies CASSTPGRRYEQYF.

This clone was picked up many times. CDR3 coding DNA: TGTGCCAGCAGTCCGTGGGACAGCCAAGAGACCCAGTACTTC. Its translation is CASSPWDSQETQYF. The chain couples TRBV25-1 to TRBJ2-5; 7 bases map to TRBD1. The CDR3 spans 14 residues. After removal of 5 bases from V and 1 base from J, the junction contained 4 bases not matched to a gene. Germline values: CDR1 MGHDK, CDR2 SYGVNS. Full variable domain (rest looked up from reference TRBV25-1 and TRBJ2-5): EADIYQTPRYLVIGTGKKITLECSQTMGHDKMYWYQQDPGMELHLIHYSYGVNSTEKGDLSSESTVSRIRTEHFPLTLESARPSHTSQYLCASSPWDSQETQYFGPGTRLLVL.

Ten or more counts support this clone. The chain employs TRBV29-1 and TRBJ1-1; tentative D call: TRBD1 (6 bases). V lost 5 bases and J lost 5, with 12 bases in between. The CDR3 consists of 12 residues. Germline V gene sequence: CDR1 SQVTM, CDR2 ANQGSEA. The CDR3 loop is CSVRRGETEAFF. The CDR3 nucleotides are TGCAGCGTTCGAAGGGGGGAGACTGAAGCTTTCTTT.

This clone was detected many times. The J gene is TRBJ2-7, the V gene TRBV20-1; D remains unclear. The ends were cut back, 3 bases at V and 2 bases at J, with 14 bases in the middle. This CDR3 comprises 14 residues. Germline V gene lookup returns CDR1 DFQATT and CDR2 SNEGSKA (reference sequence). CDR3 protein: CSASHGTDTYEQYF. The CDR3 DNA follows: TGCAGTGCTAGCCACGGCACTGATACCTACGAGCAGTACTTC.

The CDR3 loop is CASSARTGLKNIQYF. CDR3 nucleotides: TGTGCCAGCAGTGCCCGGACAGGGCTCAAAAACATTCAGTACTTC. The V and J genes are TRBV6-1 and TRBJ2-4; 8 nucleotides agree with TRBD1. Germline loops: CDR1 MNHNS, CDR2 SASEGT. Trimming at V came to 4 bases and at J to 3 bases, leaving 5 bases not matched to a gene. This CDR3 region has 15 residues.

Details on this clone: No conserved phenylalanine or tryptophan ends this CDR3, so it is likely a read error. J is TRBJ2-5 and V is TRBV27; 10 bases are shared with TRBD2. The J segment lost 2 bases and the V segment lost 5 bases, leaving 14 bases of the junction unmatched. This CDR3 is 18 amino acids long. Germline-derived CDR1 and CDR2 are MNHEY and SMNVEV (reference sequence). The CDR3 DNA sequence: TGTGCCAGCAGTCCCCATGTACTAGCGGGATTCGGTCAAGAGACCCAGTACCTC. This gives the protein CASSPHVLAGFGQETQYL.

Ten or more counts support this clone. V gene TRBV19 combines with J gene TRBJ1-1; maybe TRBD1 (5 bases). Looked up from germline, CDR1 is LNHDA and CDR2 is SQIVND (reference sequence). The CDR3 covers 14 residues. The V end lost 3 bases, the J end lost 2 bases, and 10 bases lay between the germline ends. The CDR3 loop reads CASSIFRGNTEAFF. CDR3 DNA sequence: TGTGCCAGTAGTATCTTCCGGGGCAACACTGAAGCTTTCTTT.

The rearrangement joins TRBV6-1 to TRBJ2-2, with D unresolved. This CDR3 has 15 amino acids. Per germline, CDR1 MNHNS and CDR2 SASEGT. Trimming removed 6 bases from V and 0 bases from J, with 11 bases in between. CDR3 region: CASRTQAANTGELFF. As DNA, the CDR3 is TGTGCCAGCAGGACCCAGGCCGCGAACACCGGGGAGCTGTTTTTT.

This clone was observed many times. The CDR3 DNA follows: TGCGCCAGCAGCCAAGATTTGGCCAGCCGGGCAGGAGAAAAACTGTTTTTT. Translating it yields CASSQDLASRAGEKLFF. The rearrangement joins TRBV4-3 to TRBJ1-4; D gene ambiguous. The V end lost 0 bases, the J end lost 8 bases, and 19 bases lay between the germline ends. Per the germline V gene, CDR1 is LGHNA and CDR2 is YSLEER. The CDR3 has 17 residues.

This clone was counted a few times. The same CDR3 also results from other DNA sequences found in this sample. Here the CDR3 reads CASSIGIRYEQYF. The CDR3 DNA reads as TGTGCCAGTAGTATAGGAATACGCTACGAGCAGTACTTC. This chain connects TRBV19 to TRBJ2-7; D gene ambiguous. The V end lost 1 base, the J end lost 3 bases, and 7 bases lay between the germline ends. CDR1 and CDR2 (germline): LNHDA, SQIVND (reference sequence). This CDR3 region has 13 residues.

This clone appeared many times. The chain carries TRBV4-1 and TRBJ2-6; TRBD2 might be the D (7 bases). Per the germline V gene, CDR1 is MGHRA and CDR2 is YSYEKL. The CDR3 totals 16 residues. V was trimmed by 9 bases and J by 0 bases, leaving 15 bases between them. CDR3 nucleotide sequence: TGCGCCAGTGCTAGGGGGGGCATCTCTGGGGCCAACGTCCTGACTTTC. Amino acids: CASARGGISGANVLTF.

This sequence joins TRBV7-2 and TRBJ2-7; no clear D. Germline CDR1 SGHTA, CDR2 FQGNSA. This CDR3 has 12 residues. The V and J ends lost 5 bases and 9 bases respectively, with 14 bases between them. The CDR3 spells CASSRVPVGQYF. DNA of the CDR3: TGTGCCAGCAGCCGAGTCCCGGTGGGGCAGTACTTC.